This T cell receptor beta chain was sequenced during a study of CD8 T cells in ankylosing spondylitis. In germline, CDR1 is SGHKS, CDR2 YYEKEE (reference sequence). CDR3 length equals 15 residues. V shed 3 bases, J shed 6 bases, and the junction held 4 bases outside the gene matches. TCRdb used MiXCR to reprocess the 5' RACE reads, holding one entry per CDR3 protein. The repertoire holds under 850,000 distinct CDR3 sequences, with 15% to 20% as singletons. Overall study findings and caveats: Clones tied to disease were said to be significantly enriched in matched ankylosing spondylitis synovial fluid. For ankylosing spondylitis blood, a TCR beta motif of 7 to 9 highly homologous variants appeared characteristic.

With regard to this clonotype: Its antigen is still unknown.

The clonotype was recovered from a male donor with ankylosing spondylitis. The chain uses TRBV5-5 and TRBJ2-1; TRBD2 aligns across 12 bases. Material: blood, either unsorted or a sorted T cell fraction (not recorded which). The CDR3 sequence: CASSSGLAGPNEQFF. The CDR3 region has the DNA TGTGCCAGCAGCTCTGGACTAGCGGGACCCAATGAGCAGTTCTTC.